This T cell receptor (beta chain) emerged from a study of cytomegalovirus exposure and HLA in healthy donors. General study findings and limits: A link between a missense DCLRE1C variant and TCR beta V- and J-gene trimming emerged from a later analysis. Altogether, 164 TCR beta chains were recorded as cytomegalovirus-associated. Presence/absence analyses treated sequencing depth as roughly uniform across donors. There were several of the most significant clusters that appeared linked to common viral pathogens in a later analysis.

About this clone itself: Its specificity is unknown.

This CDR3 comprises 13 residues. The germline V gene has CDR1 SGHTA and CDR2 FQGTGA. The V gene end was trimmed by 6 bases and the J gene end by 2 bases; junction bases not matched to a gene: 2. It was with 60 Vbeta and 13 Jbeta primers that the PCR ran. The assay was immunoSEQ multiplex PCR, and TCRdb's table has in-frame clones only and misses some. Across tens of thousands of clones, the top ten clones capture about a sixth of the sample. The source of this sequence is a male donor in good health and CMV-seronegative. This chain links TRBV7-3 with TRBJ2-3; the match to TRBD2 covers 7 bases. The sample consisted of PBMCs. CDR3 region: CASRSGVTDTQYF. In nucleotides, the CDR3 is TGTGCCAGCAGGAGCGGGGTCACAGATACGCAGTATTTT.